The 17 T cell receptor beta chains below come from one sample, sequenced in a study of metastatic and nonmetastatic thyroid tumors. The entire patient cohort was treatment-naive prior to thyroid surgery. TCRdb called clones again from the PCR reads with MiXCR. Among around 50,000 clones listed, more than 25% were seen once. Sequencing was performed on blood. The receptor source for this set is a female donor with papillary thyroid cancer or a benign thyroid nodule (not recorded which). Some clones in this sample may be carry-over from other donors' samples.

The CDR3 DNA reads TGCGCCAGCAGCTTGGGGGAAATAGGCTATGGCTACACCTTC. Encoded protein: CASSLGEIGYGYTF. The chain joins TRBV5-1 to TRBJ1-2; D unresolved. The CDR3 is 14 residues long. The germline gives CDR1 SGHRS, CDR2 YFSETQ. Trimming stripped 0 bases from V and 4 bases from J, with 10 bases between. Filled out from reference TRBV5-1 and TRBJ1-2, the complete variable domain reads KAGVTQTPRYLIKTRGQQVTLSCSPISGHRSVSWYQQTPGQGLQFLFEYFSETQRNKGNFPGRFSGRQFSNSRSEMNVSTLELGDSALYLCASSLGEIGYGYTFGSGTRLTVV.

This clone is labeled medium-sized. The V and J genes are TRBV7-2 and TRBJ1-2, with D perhaps matching TRBD1 (5 bases). CDR1 and CDR2 (germline): SGHTA, FQGNSA. The V end lost 4 bases, the J end lost 5 bases, and 14 bases lay between the germline ends. The CDR3 totals 14 residues. This CDR3 reads CASSSGRAGYGYTF. The CDR3 bases are TGTGCCAGCAGCTCGGGACGGGCGGGGTATGGCTACACCTTC.

The chain combines TRBV28 with TRBJ1-5; TRBD1 matches 8 bases. CDR1 is MDHEN and CDR2 is SYDVKM in the germline V gene. The ends lost 7 bases at V and 0 bases at J; junction bases unmatched: 8. CDR3 length equals 16 residues. The CDR3 DNA is TGTGCCAGCAAGGGACAGGCGGGTGGTAGCAATCAGCCCCAGCATTTT. Residues: CASKGQAGGSNQPQHF.

By share, this clone counts as medium-sized. The chain joins TRBV2 to TRBJ1-6; 8 positions agree with TRBD1. J gave up 6 bases and V 8 bases, and 9 bases lay outside the gene matches. The CDR3 is made up of 15 amino acids. Per germline, CDR1 SNHLY and CDR2 FYNNEI. The CDR3 nucleotides are TGTGCCAGCGCGACAGAGACAGGGGCTAATTCACCCCTCCACTTT. Translation: CASATETGANSPLHF.

This chain links TRBV19 with TRBJ1-6; 10 nucleotides line up with TRBD1. V trimming: 5 bases; J trimming: 7 bases; junction bases outside the gene matches: 5. Germline V lookup: CDR1 LNHDA, CDR2 SQIVND (reference sequence). The CDR3 extends over 15 amino acids. DNA of the CDR3: TGTGCCAGTAGTCTGTGGGGACAGGGGAATTCACCCCTCCACTTT. Its protein is CASSLWGQGNSPLHF.

This clone was seen more than once but under ten times. Other DNA sequences within the sample encode an identical CDR3. The chain uses TRBV11-3 and TRBJ2-2; D not certain. This CDR3 spans 14 amino acids. The V end lost 5 bases, the J end lost 3 bases, and 10 bases lay between the germline ends. Germline loops: CDR1 SGHNT, CDR2 YENEEA. The CDR3 loop reads CASSAYRDTGELFF. The CDR3 bases are TGTGCCAGCAGCGCCTACAGAGACACCGGGGAGCTGTTTTTT.

This rearrangement joins TRBV6-1 to TRBJ2-7; 7 nucleotides align to TRBD1. Trimming removed 5 bases from V and 5 bases from J; junction bases left unmatched: 6. The CDR3 covers 13 residues. CDR1 and CDR2 from the germline V gene are MNHNS and SASEGT. The CDR3 nucleotides read TGTGCCAGCAGTACAGGGGAGACTAACGAGCAGTACTTC. Its protein is CASSTGETNEQYF.

The sample holds many counts of this clone. J is TRBJ2-5 and V is TRBV5-1; 7 positions match TRBD2. This CDR3 contains 15 residues. Unmatched junction bases numbered 6, after V lost 1 base and J lost 3 bases. Germline lookup yields CDR1 SGHRS and CDR2 YFSETQ. CDR3 coding DNA: TGCGCCAGCAGCTTGTGGTCGAGCGGGGAAGAGACCCAGTACTTC. This encodes CASSLWSSGEETQYF. The variable domain in full, with the rest retrieved from reference TRBV5-1 and TRBJ2-5, is KAGVTQTPRYLIKTRGQQVTLSCSPISGHRSVSWYQQTPGQGLQFLFEYFSETQRNKGNFPGRFSGRQFSNSRSEMNVSTLELGDSALYLCASSLWSSGEETQYFGPGTRLLVL.

This clone was counted a few times. Here the CDR3 DNA reads TGTGCCAGCAGCTTCGGTCAGGGTGGAGAGACCCAGTACTTC. This encodes CASSFGQGGETQYF. This chain connects TRBV7-7 to TRBJ2-5; the D gene is possibly TRBD1 (5 bases). Trimming left V 3 bases short and J 4 bases short, with 12 bases between. This CDR3 has 14 residues. The V gene's germline CDR1 is SSHAT and CDR2 FNYEAQ (reference sequence).

The chain employs TRBV7-8 and TRBJ2-7, with 7 bases lining up with TRBD1. The J segment lost 4 bases and the V segment lost 3 bases, leaving 9 bases of the junction unmatched. The CDR3 runs 15 residues. Germline V gene lookup returns CDR1 SGHVS and CDR2 FQNEAQ. CDR3 loop: CASSFRDSPTYEQYF. The CDR3 nucleotides read TGTGCCAGCAGCTTCCGGGACAGCCCTACTTACGAGCAGTACTTC.

A few counts support this clone. This sequence joins TRBV6-1 and TRBJ2-7; D is ambiguous. CDR1 and CDR2 (germline): MNHNS, SASEGT. The CDR3 is 11 residues long. The germline V and J ends were trimmed by 8 bases and 6 bases, with 11 bases remaining between them. CDR3: CASGLRGEQYF. DNA of the CDR3: TGTGCCAGCGGTCTTCGTGGCGAGCAGTACTTC.

The V and J genes are TRBV20-1 and TRBJ2-3; D may be TRBD2 (6 bases). The germline V gene has CDR1 DFQATT and CDR2 SNEGSKA (reference sequence). This CDR3 spans 16 amino acids. The V and J ends lost 5 bases and 5 bases respectively, with 23 bases between them. CDR3 in amino acids: CSAQGALEGDGDTQYF. In DNA, the CDR3 is TGCAGTGCTCAAGGGGCTTTGGAGGGAGACGGAGATACGCAGTATTTT.

As concerns this clone: A read error may explain this, as a much larger clone is one base away. The same CDR3 arises from other DNA sequences in this sample as well. The J gene is TRBJ2-7, the V gene TRBV9; TRBD2 might be the D (5 bases). The CDR3 totals 15 residues. Trimming took 3 bases from V and 0 from J, leaving 13 bases between them. Per germline, CDR1 SGDLS and CDR2 YYNGEE. The CDR3: CASSGSYAGSYEQYF. CDR3 in DNA: TGTGCCAGCAGCGGTTCTTACGCGGGCTCCTACGAGCAGTACTTC. The whole variable domain, remainder taken from reference TRBV9 and TRBJ2-7, is DSGVTQTPKHLITATGQRVTLRCSPRSGDLSVYWYQQSLDQGLQFLIQYYNGEERAKGNILERFSAQQFPDLHSELNLSSLELGDSALYFCASSGSYAGSYEQYFGPGTRLTVT.

This clone has just a few counts. This chain links TRBV27 with TRBJ2-7; 9 bases fit TRBD1. The CDR3 runs to 18 residues. V lost 4 bases to trimming and J lost 0 bases; unmatched junction nucleotides: 13. The germline V gene encodes CDR1 MNHEY and CDR2 SMNVEV (reference sequence). DNA for the CDR3: TGTGCCAGCAGTTCCCTTCTGTTTAGACAGGGGGACTCCTACGAGCAGTACTTC. This translates into CASSSLLFRQGDSYEQYF.

This clone occurred a few times. The chain uses TRBV11-2 and TRBJ2-7; the match to TRBD2 covers 9 bases. CDR1 SGHAT and CDR2 FQNNGV come from the germline V gene. This CDR3 contains 15 residues. V was clipped by 4 bases and J by 2 bases; unmatched bases: 6. CDR3 amino acids: CASSSIAGATYEQYF. The DNA for the CDR3 is TGTGCCAGCAGCTCCATAGCGGGAGCTACCTACGAGCAGTACTTC.

This chain links TRBV7-2 with TRBJ1-1; 7 bases align to TRBD1. The V segment lost 5 bases and the J segment 4 bases; nucleotides outside the gene matches: 7. In germline, CDR1 is SGHTA, CDR2 FQGNSA. The CDR3 consists of 14 residues. The CDR3 region is CASSTETGFTEAFF. The DNA of the CDR3 is TGTGCCAGCAGCACTGAGACAGGGTTCACTGAAGCTTTCTTT. The whole variable domain, remainder taken from reference TRBV7-2 and TRBJ1-1, is GAGVSQSPSNKVTEKGKDVELRCDPISGHTALYWYRQSLGQGLEFLIYFQGNSAPDKSGLPSDRFSAERTGGSVSTLTIQRTQQEDSAVYLCASSTETGFTEAFFGQGTRLTVV.

This clone has only a few counts. The chain employs TRBV7-2 and TRBJ2-3; 8 bases fit TRBD2. V was clipped by 7 bases and J by 3 bases; unmatched bases: 6. This CDR3 spans 14 amino acids. CDR1 and CDR2 (germline): SGHTA, FQGNSA. CDR3 DNA: TGTGCCAGCACCGGAGCGGGAGTGACAGATACGCAGTATTTT. Translating gives CASTGAGVTDTQYF.